This TCR beta chain was profiled in a study of Ad26.COV2.S vaccination and SARS-CoV-2 variants. The wider study: In the COV1001 trial, the donor was in the Ad26.COV2.S arm. The study gave Ad26.COV2.S intramuscularly, once or twice 56 days apart.

Notes on the study in general: Substantial breadth was reportedly displayed by spike-specific CD8+ and CD4+ T cell responses after vaccination.

A word on this clone: Its antigen is currently unknown.

The sample's treatment: roughly 19 received Ad26.COV2.S at low or high dose, single or two shots; five or six received placebo; per-sample allocation not given. Following the first vaccine or placebo injection, samples were taken on day 63. Here immunoSEQ multiplex PCR was the method, and the copy in TCRdb shows in-frame clones only, minus some. This table has about 440,000 clones, roughly 87% appearing once. This sequence originates from a person between 18 and 59 years old who received the Ad26.COV2.S COVID-19 vaccine or a placebo. The sample consisted of peripheral blood, taken in a trial of Ad26.COV2.S vaccine versus placebo.

CDR3 coding DNA: TGTGCCAGCAGCCCCCACCCCGGGACTAGCGTCAGCCAAGAGACCCAGTACTTC. It translates to CASSPHPGTSVSQETQYF. The chain joins TRBV7-2 to TRBJ2-5, with 10 nucleotides matching TRBD2. This CDR3 is 18 amino acids long. After removal of 5 bases from V and 1 base from J, the junction contained 13 bases not matched to a gene. The germline V gene encodes CDR1 SGHTA and CDR2 FQGNSA.